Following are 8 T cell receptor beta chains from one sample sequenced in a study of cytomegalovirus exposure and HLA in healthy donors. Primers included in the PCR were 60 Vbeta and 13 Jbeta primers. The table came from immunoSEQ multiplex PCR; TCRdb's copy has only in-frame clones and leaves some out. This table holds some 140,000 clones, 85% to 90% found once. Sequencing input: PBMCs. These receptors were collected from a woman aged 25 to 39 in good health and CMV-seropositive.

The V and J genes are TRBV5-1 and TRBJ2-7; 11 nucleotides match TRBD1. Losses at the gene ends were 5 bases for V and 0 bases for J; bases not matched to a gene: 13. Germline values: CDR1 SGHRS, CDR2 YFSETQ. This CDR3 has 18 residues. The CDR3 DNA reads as TGCGCCAGCAGTTCCGGGACAGGGGGTTTCTCATACTCCTACGAGCAGTACTTC. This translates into CASSSGTGGFSYSYEQYF.

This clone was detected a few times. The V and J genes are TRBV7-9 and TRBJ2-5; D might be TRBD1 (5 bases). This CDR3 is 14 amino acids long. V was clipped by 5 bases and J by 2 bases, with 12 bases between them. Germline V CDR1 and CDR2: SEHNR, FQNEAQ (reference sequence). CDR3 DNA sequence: TGTGCCAGCAGCCTTACGACAGAACAAGAGACCCAGTACTTC. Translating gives CASSLTTEQETQYF.

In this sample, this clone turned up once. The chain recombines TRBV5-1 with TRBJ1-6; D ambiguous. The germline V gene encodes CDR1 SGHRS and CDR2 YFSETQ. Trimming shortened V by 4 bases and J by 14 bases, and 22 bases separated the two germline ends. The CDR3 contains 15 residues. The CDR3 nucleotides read TGCGCCAGCAGCCCTGGCGACTCCTACTATTCGGCCCTCCACTTT. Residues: CASSPGDSYYSALHF.

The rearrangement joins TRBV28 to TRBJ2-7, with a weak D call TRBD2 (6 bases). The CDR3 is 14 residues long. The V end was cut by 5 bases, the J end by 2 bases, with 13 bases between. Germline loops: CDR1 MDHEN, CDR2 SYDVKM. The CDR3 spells CASSDGGTAYEQYF. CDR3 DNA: TGTGCCAGCAGTGATGGCGGGACCGCCTACGAGCAGTACTTC.

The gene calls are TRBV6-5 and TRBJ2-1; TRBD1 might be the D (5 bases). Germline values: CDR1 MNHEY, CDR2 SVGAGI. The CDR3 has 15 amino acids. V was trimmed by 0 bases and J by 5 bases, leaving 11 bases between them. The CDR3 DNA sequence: TGTGCCAGCAGTTACTCGTTAGTGGGGCACAATGAGCAGTTCTTC. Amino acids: CASSYSLVGHNEQFF.

CDR3 residues: CASSLGRGNSPLHF. Written as DNA, the CDR3 is TGTGCCAGCAGCTTAGGCAGGGGCAATTCACCCCTCCACTTT. The genes are TRBV7-8 and TRBJ1-6, with D possibly TRBD1 on 6 matching bases. CDR1 and CDR2 (germline): SGHVS, FQNEAQ. The V gene lost 1 base and the J gene lost 7 bases, with 8 bases spanning the gap. The CDR3 sequence is 14 residues long.

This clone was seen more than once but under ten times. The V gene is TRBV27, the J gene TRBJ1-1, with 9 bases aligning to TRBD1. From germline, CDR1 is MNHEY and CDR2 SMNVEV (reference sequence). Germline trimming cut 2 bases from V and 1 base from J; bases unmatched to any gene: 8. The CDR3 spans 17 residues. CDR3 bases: TGTGCCAGCAGTTTAGAGGGGACAGGGTGGAAGAACACTGAAGCTTTCTTT. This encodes CASSLEGTGWKNTEAFF.

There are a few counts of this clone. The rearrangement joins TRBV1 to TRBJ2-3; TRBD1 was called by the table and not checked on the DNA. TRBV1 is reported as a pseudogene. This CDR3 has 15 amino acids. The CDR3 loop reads CTSRHYRGTTDTQYF. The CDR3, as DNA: TGCACCAGCAGACACTACAGGGGAACCACAGATACGCAGTATTTT.